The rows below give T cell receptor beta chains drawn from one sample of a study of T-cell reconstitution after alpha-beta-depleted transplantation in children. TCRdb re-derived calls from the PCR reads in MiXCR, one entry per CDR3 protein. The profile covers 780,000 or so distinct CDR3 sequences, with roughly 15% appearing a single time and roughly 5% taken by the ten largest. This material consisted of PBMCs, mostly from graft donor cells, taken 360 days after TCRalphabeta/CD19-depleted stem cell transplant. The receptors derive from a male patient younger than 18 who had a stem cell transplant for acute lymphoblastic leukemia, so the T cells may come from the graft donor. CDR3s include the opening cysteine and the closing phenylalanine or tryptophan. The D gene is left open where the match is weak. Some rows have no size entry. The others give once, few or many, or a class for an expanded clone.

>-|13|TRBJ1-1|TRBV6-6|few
TGTGCCAGCGGGAGATGGCAAAACACTGAAGCTTTCTTT
CASGRWQNTEAFF
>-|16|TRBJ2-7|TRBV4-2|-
TGTGCCAGCAGCCAGTTAGCGGCACAGAGCTCCTACGAGCAGTACTTC
CASSQLAAQSSYEQYF
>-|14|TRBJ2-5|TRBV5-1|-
TGCGCCAGCAGGGGGGACTTCGGGGGAGAGAACCAGTACTTC
CASRGDFGGENQYF
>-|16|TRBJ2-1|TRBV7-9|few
TGTGCCAGCAGCCCCGGACCCTTCGCGTCCTACAATGAGCAGTTCTTC
CASSPGPFASYNEQFF
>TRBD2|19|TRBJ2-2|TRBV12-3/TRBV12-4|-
TGTGCCAGCAGTCTGCCACTCTGGAATAGCGGGAGGGCTGGCGGGGAGCTGTTTTTT
CASSLPLWNSGRAGGELFF
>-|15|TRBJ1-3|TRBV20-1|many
TGCAGTGCTGGGAGTGGGGGGATCTCTGGAAACACCATATATTTT
CSAGSGGISGNTIYF
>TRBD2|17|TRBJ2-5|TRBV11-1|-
TGTGCCAGCAGCTTGGGTAGACTAGCGGGAGAGCAAGAGACCCAGTACTTC
CASSLGRLAGEQETQYF
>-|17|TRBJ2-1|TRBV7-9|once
TGTGCCAGCAGCTTACCTTCCGACAGGCGCTCCTACAATGAGCAGTTCTTC
CASSLPSDRRSYNEQFF
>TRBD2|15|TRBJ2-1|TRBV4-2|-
TGTGCCAGCAGCCAAGCCGGGCGGGGGGGGAATGAGCAGTTCTTC
CASSQAGRGGNEQFF
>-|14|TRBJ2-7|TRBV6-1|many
TGTGCCAGCGAGGGTCAGGGGGGGTCCTACGAGCAGTACTTC
CASEGQGGSYEQYF
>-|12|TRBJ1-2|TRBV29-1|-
TGCAGCGTTGAAGGGCAAACCTATGGCTACACCTTC
CSVEGQTYGYTF
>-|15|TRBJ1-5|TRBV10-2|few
TGCGCCAGCAGTGAGATCGGGGGGGTAAATCAGCCCCAGCATTTT
CASSEIGGVNQPQHF
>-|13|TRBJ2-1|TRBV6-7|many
TGTGCCAGCAGTTACCGGGTCTACAATGAGCAGTTCTTC
CASSYRVYNEQFF
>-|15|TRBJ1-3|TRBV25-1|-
TGTGCCAGCAGTATGGTCGGGGTGGGTGGAAACACCATATATTTT
CASSMVGVGGNTIYF
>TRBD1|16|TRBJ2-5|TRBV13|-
TGTGCCAGCAGCTTAGTAGGACAGGTCGGAAAAGAGACCCAGTACTTC
CASSLVGQVGKETQYF
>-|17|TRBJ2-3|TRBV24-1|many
TGTGCCACCAGTGATGCGTACCGAACCCCCTCTACAGATACGCAGTATTTT
CATSDAYRTPSTDTQYF
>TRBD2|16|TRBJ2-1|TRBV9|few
TGTGCCAGCAGCGTAGATACAGAGACTAGCGTCCATGAGCAGTTCTTC
CASSVDTETSVHEQFF
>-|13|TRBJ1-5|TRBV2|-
TGTGCCAGCAGTGAACAGTTCAATCAGCCCCAGCATTTT
CASSEQFNQPQHF
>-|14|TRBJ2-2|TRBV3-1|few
TGTGCCAGCAGCCAAGTAGGGAACACCGGGGAGCTGTTTTTT
CASSQVGNTGELFF
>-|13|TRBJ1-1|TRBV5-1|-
TGCGCCAGCACTTCCCAGTGGGCCACTGAAGCTTTCTTT
CASTSQWATEAFF
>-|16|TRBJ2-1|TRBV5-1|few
TGCGCCAGCAGCTTGGGGGACGGGAGCTCCTACAATGAGCAGTTCTTC
CASSLGDGSSYNEQFF
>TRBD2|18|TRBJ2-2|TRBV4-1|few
TGCGCCAGCAGCCAAGTGGAGAGACTAGCGGTAAACACCGGGGAGCTGTTTTTT
CASSQVERLAVNTGELFF
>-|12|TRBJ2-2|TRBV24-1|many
TGTGCCACCAGTGATTACCAGGGGGAGCTGTTTTTT
CATSDYQGELFF
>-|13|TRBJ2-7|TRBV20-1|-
TGCAGTGCGTTCAAAATATCGAGGCTCGAGCAGTACTTC
CSAFKISRLEQYF
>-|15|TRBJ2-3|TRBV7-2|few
TGTGCCAGCAGCCAATGGGGCGAATACACAGATACGCAGTATTTT
CASSQWGEYTDTQYF
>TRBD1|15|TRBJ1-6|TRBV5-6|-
TGTGCCAGCAGCAGGAGGACAGGGGTATATTCACCCCTCCACTTT
CASSRRTGVYSPLHF
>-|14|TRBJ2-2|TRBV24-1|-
TGTGCCACCCGGGGACTTATGAACACCGGGGAGCTGTTTTTT
CATRGLMNTGELFF
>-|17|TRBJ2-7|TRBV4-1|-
TGCGCCAGCAGCCCAAGAGTAGGGGTGACTCGCTCCTACGAGCAGTACTTC
CASSPRVGVTRSYEQYF
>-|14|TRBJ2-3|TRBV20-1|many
TGCAGTGCTAGGTGGGGACCGCACTCAGATACGCAGTATTTT
CSARWGPHSDTQYF
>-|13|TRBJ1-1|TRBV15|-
TGTGCCACCAGCAGAGGGATTAGCACTGAAGCTTTCTTT
CATSRGISTEAFF
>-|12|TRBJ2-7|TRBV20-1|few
TGCAGTGCTAGAGGAGTTAGGTCCTCTCAGTACTTC
CSARGVRSSQYF
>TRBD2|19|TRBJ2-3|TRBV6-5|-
TGTGCCAGCAGTTACTCCATAACTAGCGGGAGAGGTGGGACAGATACGCAGTATTTT
CASSYSITSGRGGTDTQYF
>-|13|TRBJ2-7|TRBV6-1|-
TGTGCCAGCAGCCCCGAGACGGACCGGGAGCAGTACTTC
CASSPETDREQYF
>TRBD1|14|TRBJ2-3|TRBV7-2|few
TGTGCCAGCAGCGCCTATTACCCTGGGACAGGGTCGTATTTT
CASSAYYPGTGSYF
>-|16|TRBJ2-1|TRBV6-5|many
TGTGCCAGCAGTTACTCGAGTGGGCAGATGAGCAATGAGCAGTTCTTC
CASSYSSGQMSNEQFF
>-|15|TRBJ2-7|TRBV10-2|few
TGCGCCACAACTCCTGGGGCAGGTAGGCCCTACGAGCAGTACTTC
CATTPGAGRPYEQYF
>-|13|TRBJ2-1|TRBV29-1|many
TGCAGCGTTGAAAAAAGACTAGTCAATGAGCAGTTCTTC
CSVEKRLVNEQFF
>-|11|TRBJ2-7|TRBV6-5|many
TGTGCCAGCAGTCGACAGTACGAGCAGTACTTC
CASSRQYEQYF
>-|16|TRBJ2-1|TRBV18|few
TGTGCCAGCTCACCACAGATCGGGGACACTAACAATGAGCAGTTCTTC
CASSPQIGDTNNEQFF
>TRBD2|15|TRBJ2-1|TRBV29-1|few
TGCAGCGTTGAAGATCCGACTAGCGGACCCCATGAGCAGTTCTTC
CSVEDPTSGPHEQFF
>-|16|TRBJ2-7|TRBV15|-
TGTGCCACCAGCAGAGAGCGGGGTTATATTACCTACGAGCAGTACTTC
CATSRERGYITYEQYF
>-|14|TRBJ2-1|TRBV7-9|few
TGTGCCAGCAGCTTAGAAAGGCTGCTGGGTGAGCAGTTCTTC
CASSLERLLGEQFF
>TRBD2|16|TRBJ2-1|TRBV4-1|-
TGCGCCAGCAGCCGGGGTTCTAGCGGGAGGGGGAATGAGCAGTTCTTC
CASSRGSSGRGNEQFF
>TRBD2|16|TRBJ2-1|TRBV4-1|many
TGCGCCAGCAGCCAAGCTGGGACTAGCTTCCACAATGAGCAGTTCTTC
CASSQAGTSFHNEQFF
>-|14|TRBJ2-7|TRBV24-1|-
TGTGCCACCAGTGATTCTTTCAGGGGCTACGAGCAGTACTTC
CATSDSFRGYEQYF
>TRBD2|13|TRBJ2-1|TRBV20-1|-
TGCAGTGCCTGGACTAGCCGGGGCAATGAGCAGTTCTTC
CSAWTSRGNEQFF